The clone carrying this TCR beta chain was counted a few times. At the DNA level, this CDR3 is encoded by other sequences in the same sample as well. This sample was taken from a study of T cells in tuberculosis. Study summary: CD1B tetramers identified T cells specific for mycobacterial lipid GMM.

Thawed, overnight-rested PBMC were stained with GMM-loaded CD1B tetramer, viability dye and anti-CD3, then sorted. The lipid loaded on the CD1B tetramers was C32 glucose monomycolate from Rhodococcus equi. CD14-expressing monocytes were removed from PBMC before cryopreservation and sorting. Approximately 95,000 tetramer-negative cells were sorted from each donor. The V gene lost 6 bases and the J gene lost 4 bases, with 6 bases spanning the gap. This CDR3 has 11 amino acids. Germline V gene sequence: CDR1 MNHEY, CDR2 SVGAGI. Chain pairing is unknown; alpha and beta were sequenced separately. TCRdb's copy holds only in-frame clones and misses some; the assay was immunoSEQ multiplex PCR. The top ten clones hold around 13% of a sample with 60,000 or so clones, about four fifths of them seen once.

V is TRBV6-5 and J is TRBJ1-1; D is unclear. This clonotype originated in an adult woman with latent tuberculosis. Sequencing was carried out using CD1b-GMM tetramer-negative cells sorted from PBMCs. The CDR3 is CASSRGTEAFF. CDR3 nucleotide sequence: TGTGCCAGCAGCCGGGGCACTGAAGCTTTCTTT.